This is a list of T cell receptor beta chains from one sample in a study of CD8 T cells in acute hepatitis C reinfection. TCRdb's table, derived via immunoSEQ multiplex PCR, lists solely in-frame clones and lacks some. The top ten clones hold 0.5% of a sample with tens of thousands of clones, about 87% of them seen once. The source material was naive CD8+ T cells from PBMCs. The receptors shown here come from a man aged 25 to 45 with chronic hepatitis C. The CDR3 runs from the conserved cysteine through the conserved F or W. A D gene is named only where the DNA matches it firmly. The size of a clone is reported for some rows only, either as once, few or many, or as a class for expanded clones.

D,J,size,V,CDR3,DNA
NA,TRBJ2-1,NA,TRBV9,CASSPPRESEQFF,TGTGCCAGCAGCCCTCCTCGAGAGAGTGAGCAGTTCTTC
NA,TRBJ2-1,NA,TRBV10-1,CASSLDSYNEQFF,TGCGCCAGCAGTTTGGATTCCTACAATGAGCAGTTCTTC
TRBD2,TRBJ2-1,NA,TRBV4-1,CASTYLAGGYNEQFF,TGCGCCAGCACCTATCTAGCGGGAGGATACAATGAGCAGTTCTTC
NA,TRBJ2-1,NA,TRBV19,CASSIGPLPYNEQFF,TGTGCCAGTAGTATAGGACCACTACCCTACAATGAGCAGTTCTTC
NA,TRBJ1-2,NA,TRBV4-2,CASSQPEGNYGYTF,TGTGCCAGCAGCCAACCAGAGGGTAACTATGGCTACACCTTC
NA,TRBJ2-1,NA,TRBV4-1,CASSQGGEQFF,TGCGCCAGCAGCCAAGGAGGGGAGCAGTTCTTC
NA,TRBJ1-1,NA,TRBV10-3,CAISDRAEAFF,TGTGCCATCAGTGATCGGGCAGAAGCTTTCTTT
NA,TRBJ2-7,NA,TRBV2,CASRRTEVTYEQYF,TGTGCCAGCAGAAGGACAGAAGTTACCTACGAGCAGTACTTC
NA,TRBJ2-3,NA,TRBV10-3,CAISESVLPTDTQYF,TGTGCCATCAGTGAGTCGGTACTACCCACAGATACGCAGTATTTT
NA,TRBJ1-1,NA,TRBV4-1,CASSQGRAGKNTEAFF,TGCGCCAGCAGCCAAGGGAGGGCCGGGAAGAACACTGAAGCTTTCTTT
TRBD1,TRBJ2-1,NA,TRBV7-8,CASSLGWGQGAEEQFF,TGTGCCAGCAGCTTAGGTTGGGGACAGGGGGCTGAAGAGCAGTTCTTC
NA,TRBJ2-7,NA,TRBV9,CASSVDGVGDEQYF,TGTGCCAGCAGCGTAGACGGGGTCGGGGACGAGCAGTACTTC
NA,TRBJ2-7,NA,TRBV27,CASGLILGEQYF,TGTGCCAGCGGACTTATTTTAGGCGAGCAGTACTTC
NA,TRBJ2-1,few,TRBV5-1,CASSLEGPHNEQFF,TGCGCCAGCAGCTTGGAAGGCCCCCACAATGAGCAGTTCTTC
NA,TRBJ2-7,NA,TRBV9,CASSPGYEQYF,TGTGCCAGCAGCCCCGGCTACGAGCAGTACTTC
NA,TRBJ2-1,NA,TRBV9,CASSDWTEEQFF,TGTGCCAGCAGCGACTGGACAGAGGAGCAGTTCTTC
NA,TRBJ2-7,NA,TRBV7-8,CASSPNYEQYF,TGTGCCAGCAGCCCCAACTACGAGCAGTACTTC
NA,TRBJ2-6,NA,TRBV11-2,CASSLEGWSSGANVLTF,TGTGCCAGCAGCTTAGAAGGATGGAGCTCTGGGGCCAACGTCCTGACTTTC
NA,TRBJ1-2,NA,TRBV4-1,CASSQAPAADYTF,TGCGCCAGCAGCCAGGCGCCAGCTGCGGACTACACCTTC
NA,TRBJ1-2,NA,TRBV4-1,CASSQDGGRGGYTF,TGCGCCAGCAGCCAAGATGGGGGGCGTGGAGGCTACACCTTC
TRBD2,TRBJ2-7,few,TRBV19,CASSNLPRTSGVGEQYF,TGTGCCAGTAGTAACCTACCCCGGACTAGCGGGGTTGGCGAGCAGTACTTC
NA,TRBJ1-5,few,TRBV4-3,CASSPGVSQPQHF,TGCGCCAGCAGCCCTGGGGTTAGTCAGCCCCAGCATTTT
TRBD1,TRBJ1-1,once,TRBV29-1,CSAGEGAGTEAFF,TGCAGCGCCGGCGAGGGGGCCGGGACTGAAGCTTTCTTT
NA,TRBJ2-1,NA,TRBV19,CASRSLEGVVDDEQFF,TGTGCCAGTAGATCTCTCGAAGGAGTTGTTGACGATGAGCAGTTCTTC
TRBD1,TRBJ2-2,NA,TRBV9,CASSVSGTGKGELFF,TGTGCCAGCAGCGTATCCGGGACAGGGAAGGGGGAGCTGTTTTTT
NA,TRBJ1-1,NA,TRBV5-8,CASSLRVAKSNTEAFF,TGTGCCAGCAGCCTCCGCGTGGCAAAATCGAACACTGAAGCTTTCTTT
NA,TRBJ1-2,NA,TRBV6-1,CASSEASAVPNYGYTF,TGTGCCAGCAGTGAAGCATCGGCAGTTCCTAACTATGGCTACACCTTC
NA,TRBJ2-7,NA,TRBV27,CASSSRLDYEQYF,TGTGCCAGCAGTTCCAGACTGGACTACGAGCAGTACTTC
NA,TRBJ2-5,NA,TRBV9,CASSPPPGTPGQETQYF,TGTGCCAGCAGCCCCCCCCCAGGAACTCCGGGCCAAGAGACCCAGTACTTC
NA,TRBJ1-1,NA,TRBV5-1,CASSLAPGENTEAFF,TGCGCCAGCAGCTTAGCGCCCGGGGAGAACACTGAAGCTTTCTTT
NA,TRBJ1-2,NA,TRBV7-8,CASSPGSRVGYTF,TGTGCCAGCAGCCCGGGGAGCCGCGTCGGCTACACCTTC
NA,TRBJ1-1,NA,TRBV19,CASSSFGNTEAFF,TGTGCCAGTAGTTCCTTTGGGAACACTGAAGCTTTCTTT
TRBD1,TRBJ1-1,NA,TRBV4-2,CASSQVGQGALDTEAFF,TGTGCCAGCAGCCAAGTGGGGCAGGGGGCGCTGGACACTGAAGCTTTCTTT
NA,TRBJ1-2,NA,TRBV27,CASSLSRTAHGYTF,TGTGCCAGCAGTTTATCGAGAACAGCCCATGGCTACACCTTC
NA,TRBJ2-7,NA,TRBV5-1,CASSLAESSYEQYF,TGCGCCAGCAGCTTGGCAGAATCTAGCTACGAGCAGTACTTC
NA,TRBJ1-2,NA,TRBV14,CASSQDRGVRGYTF,TGTGCCAGCAGCCAAGATCGCGGGGTTCGAGGCTACACCTTC
TRBD1,TRBJ2-2,NA,TRBV5-1,CASSLATGARKLFF,TGCGCCAGCAGCTTGGCCACAGGGGCGAGGAAGCTGTTTTTT
NA,TRBJ1-2,NA,TRBV13,CASSNIENYGYTF,TGTGCCAGCAGCAACATCGAGAACTATGGCTACACCTTC
NA,TRBJ2-1,NA,TRBV11-2,CASSLREADEQFF,TGTGCCAGCAGCTTGCGGGAAGCCGATGAGCAGTTCTTC
NA,TRBJ2-2,NA,TRBV9,CASSVESQYTGELFF,TGTGCCAGCAGCGTAGAATCTCAGTACACCGGGGAGCTGTTTTTT